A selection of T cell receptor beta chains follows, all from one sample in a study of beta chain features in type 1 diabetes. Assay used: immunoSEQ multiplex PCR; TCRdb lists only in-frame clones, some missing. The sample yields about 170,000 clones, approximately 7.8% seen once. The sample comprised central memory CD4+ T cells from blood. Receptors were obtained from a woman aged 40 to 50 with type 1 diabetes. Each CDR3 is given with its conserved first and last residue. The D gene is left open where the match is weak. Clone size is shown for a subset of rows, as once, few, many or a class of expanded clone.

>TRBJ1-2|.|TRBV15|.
CATAESTVSYGYTF
TGTGCCACGGCCGAGTCGACAGTTTCCTATGGCTACACCTTC
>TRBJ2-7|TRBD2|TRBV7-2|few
CASSAGLAGISYEQYF
TGTGCCAGCAGCGCGGGACTAGCGGGGATCTCCTACGAGCAGTACTTC
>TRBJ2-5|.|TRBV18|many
CASSPPQQETQYF
TGTGCCAGCTCACCACCCCAGCAAGAGACCCAGTACTTC
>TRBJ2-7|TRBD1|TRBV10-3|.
CAISVQGDDEQYF
TGTGCCATCAGTGTGCAGGGGGATGACGAGCAGTACTTC
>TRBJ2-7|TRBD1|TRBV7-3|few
CASSLEAGGSYEQYF
TGTGCCAGCAGCTTAGAGGCAGGGGGCTCCTACGAGCAGTACTTC
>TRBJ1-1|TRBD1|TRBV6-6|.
CASSRTGGYRTEAFF
TGTGCCAGCAGCAGGACAGGGGGCTATCGCACTGAAGCTTTCTTT
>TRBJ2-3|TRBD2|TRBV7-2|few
CASSSPSGRRGRATDTQYF
TGTGCCAGCAGTTCCCCTAGCGGGAGAAGGGGGAGAGCGACAGATACGCAGTATTTT
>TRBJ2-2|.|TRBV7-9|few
CASSTGGGTHDTGELFF
TGTGCCAGCAGTACGGGTGGGGGGACGCACGACACCGGGGAGCTGTTTTTT
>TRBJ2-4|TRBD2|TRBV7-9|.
CASSLAGTGGDIQYF
TGTGCCAGCAGCTTAGCGGGGACGGGAGGAGACATTCAGTACTTC
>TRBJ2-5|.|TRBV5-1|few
CASSGALGKTQYF
TGCGCCAGCAGCGGAGCCCTCGGAAAGACCCAGTACTTC
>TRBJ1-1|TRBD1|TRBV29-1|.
CSVMVGTVNTEAFF
TGCAGCGTGATGGTTGGGACAGTGAACACTGAAGCTTTCTTT
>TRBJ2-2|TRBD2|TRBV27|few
CASSLSSGGTGELFF
TGTGCCAGCAGTTTATCATCGGGGGGCACCGGGGAGCTGTTTTTT
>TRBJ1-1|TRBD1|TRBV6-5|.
CASSYNQGARAFF
TGTGCCAGCAGTTATAATCAGGGGGCGAGGGCTTTCTTT